Each of the 31 T cell receptor beta chains below was sequenced from the same sample in a study of shared clonotypes between healthy human individuals. Sequencing used immunoSEQ multiplex PCR; TCRdb keeps in-frame clones, though not all of them. Of over a million clones in the sample, around 78% were seen once. The sequencing input was memory CD4+ T cells from PBMCs. The sample's subset: CD45RA-negative fraction. The receptors were sampled from a man between 18 and 35 years old in good health. Some clones in this sample may be carry-over from other donors' samples.

The rearrangement joins TRBV18 to TRBJ2-5; possible D gene TRBD2, 5 bases. With 3 bases removed from V and 2 bases from J, the gap between germline ends came to 13 bases. The CDR3 sequence is 15 residues long. Germline lookup yields CDR1 KGHSH and CDR2 LQKENI. The CDR3 region is CASSPMTGSQETQYF. CDR3 in DNA: TGTGCCAGCTCACCCATGACGGGATCACAAGAGACCCAGTACTTC.

A remark on this clone: In the same sample, other DNA sequences code for this CDR3. The chain is built from TRBV29-1 and TRBJ2-1, with D hard to call. The CDR3 covers 11 residues. With 5 bases removed from V and 3 bases from J, the gap between germline ends came to 5 bases. Per germline, CDR1 SQVTM and CDR2 ANQGSEA. In nucleotides, the CDR3 is TGCAGCGTTACGAGCTACAATGAGCAGTTCTTC. Translated, it gives CSVTSYNEQFF.

The CDR3 is CASAQTGGDGNTIYF. CDR3 in DNA: TGTGCCAGCGCCCAAACAGGGGGCGATGGAAACACCATATATTTT. The J gene is TRBJ1-3, the V gene TRBV9; 9 nucleotides line up with TRBD1. Germline V lookup: CDR1 SGDLS, CDR2 YYNGEE. The CDR3 totals 15 residues. Trimming at V came to 7 bases and at J to 3 bases, leaving 8 bases not matched to a gene. Full variable domain (rest looked up from reference TRBV9 and TRBJ1-3): DSGVTQTPKHLITATGQRVTLRCSPRSGDLSVYWYQQSLDQGLQFLIQYYNGEERAKGNILERFSAQQFPDLHSELNLSSLELGDSALYFCASAQTGGDGNTIYFGEGSWLTVV.

The CDR3 protein is CASSPGAGLETEAFF. CDR3 nucleotides: TGCGCCAGCAGCCCGGGGGCCGGACTTGAGACTGAAGCTTTCTTT. The V call is TRBV5-1, the J call TRBJ1-1; the D gene is possibly TRBD1 (6 bases). In germline, CDR1 is SGHRS, CDR2 YFSETQ. Trimming shortened V by 4 bases and J by 5 bases, and 18 bases separated the two germline ends. The CDR3 is made up of 15 amino acids.

J is TRBJ1-2 and V is TRBV19; possible D gene TRBD1, 6 bases. The CDR3 contains 15 residues. Germline CDR1 is LNHDA and CDR2 is SQIVND (reference sequence). With 3 bases removed from V and 2 bases from J, the gap between germline ends came to 13 bases. The CDR3 DNA reads as TGTGCCAGTAGTATTGGCAAAACAGGGAACTATGGCTACACCTTC. As protein: CASSIGKTGNYGYTF.

The chain combines TRBV6-1 with TRBJ2-5; the D is unclear. Per the germline V gene, CDR1 is MNHNS and CDR2 is SASEGT. CDR3 length equals 14 residues. V lost 6 bases to trimming and J lost 5 bases, with 16 bases between them. This CDR3 is CASSWNEVRETQYF. CDR3 bases: TGTGCCAGCAGCTGGAATGAGGTGCGGGAGACCCAGTACTTC.

The genes are TRBV6-5 and TRBJ2-7; TRBD2 aligns across 8 bases. The germline V gene has CDR1 MNHEY and CDR2 SVGAGI. This CDR3 is 13 amino acids long. The junction had 5 bases not matched to a gene; V was cut back by 6 bases and J by 4 bases. The CDR3 protein is CASSRTSLYEQYF. CDR3 nucleotide sequence: TGTGCCAGCAGCCGGACTAGCCTGTACGAGCAGTACTTC.

V gene TRBV5-4 combines with J gene TRBJ2-3; 9 bases are a match to TRBD1. CDR3 length equals 16 residues. CDR1 and CDR2 from the germline V gene are SGHNT and YYREEE (reference sequence). The J segment lost 1 base and the V segment lost 10 bases, leaving 13 bases of the junction unmatched. Here the CDR3 DNA reads TGTGCCGCCCTTAAAGACAGGGGGTCTGGCACAGATACGCAGTATTTT. Amino acid sequence: CAALKDRGSGTDTQYF. Using reference TRBV5-4 and TRBJ2-3 for the parts outside the CDR3, the full variable domain is ETGVTQSPTHLIKTRGQQVTLRCSSQSGHNTVSWYQQALGQGPQFIFQYYREEENGRGNFPPRFSGLQFPNYSSELNVNALELDDSALYLCAALKDRGSGTDTQYFGPGTRLTVL.

The chain uses TRBV7-2 and TRBJ2-3, with D possibly matching TRBD2 (6 bases). With 4 bases removed from V and 6 bases from J, the gap between germline ends came to 14 bases. Germline V gives CDR1 SGHTA, CDR2 FQGNSA. CDR3 length equals 14 residues. CDR3 nucleotide sequence: TGTGCCAGCAGCTCGGGACTTCAGCCGGATACGCAGTATTTT. Amino acid sequence: CASSSGLQPDTQYF. The full variable domain, in which reference TRBV7-2 and TRBJ2-3 provide the parts outside the CDR3, is GAGVSQSPSNKVTEKGKDVELRCDPISGHTALYWYRQSLGQGLEFLIYFQGNSAPDKSGLPSDRFSAERTGGSVSTLTIQRTQQEDSAVYLCASSSGLQPDTQYFGPGTRLTVL.

V and J are TRBV6-5 and TRBJ2-1; D is unresolved. This CDR3 is 14 amino acids long. Trimming took off 5 bases at V and 5 bases at J, with 13 bases between the two ends. Germline V lookup: CDR1 MNHEY, CDR2 SVGAGI. The CDR3 loop reads CASSTSRANNEQFF. In DNA, the CDR3 is TGTGCCAGCAGTACCTCTAGAGCCAACAATGAGCAGTTCTTC.

The chain links TRBV7-2 to TRBJ1-2, with 7 bases matching TRBD1. Germline V CDR1 and CDR2: SGHTA, FQGNSA. With V trimmed by 5 bases and J by 5 bases, 8 bases remained unmatched. This CDR3 is 14 amino acids long. This chain's CDR3 is CASSETGFGYGYTF. The CDR3 region has the DNA TGTGCCAGCAGCGAGACAGGGTTCGGTTATGGCTACACCTTC.

This chain links TRBV11-2 with TRBJ1-4; 9 nucleotides align to TRBD1. The CDR3 extends over 14 amino acids. The junction had 4 bases not matched to a gene; V was cut back by 4 bases and J by 7 bases. Per germline, CDR1 SGHAT and CDR2 FQNNGV. The CDR3 spells CASSSQGAFEKLFF. The CDR3 DNA sequence: TGTGCCAGCAGCTCACAGGGGGCTTTTGAAAAACTGTTTTTT.

V is TRBV7-9 and J is TRBJ2-7; tentative D call: TRBD2 (5 bases). V was clipped by 4 bases and J by 2 bases, with 12 bases between them. The CDR3 spans 14 residues. Looked up from germline, CDR1 is SEHNR and CDR2 is FQNEAQ (reference sequence). The CDR3 coding sequence is TGTGCCAGCAGCTCGACGGGGTGGGCCTACGAGCAGTACTTC. Its protein is CASSSTGWAYEQYF.

The V gene is TRBV2, the J gene TRBJ2-2; 8 positions agree with TRBD2. The CDR3 runs to 14 residues. With 6 bases clipped from V and 7 bases from J, the junction kept 7 bases outside the gene matches. Germline V gives CDR1 SNHLY, CDR2 FYNNEI. The CDR3 loop reads CASRDGLAHGELFF. CDR3 bases: TGTGCCAGCAGGGATGGACTAGCCCACGGGGAGCTGTTTTTT.

The genes are TRBV4-2 and TRBJ2-7; TRBD1 is a possible D gene (6 bases). CDR3 length: 14 amino acids. In germline, CDR1 is LGHNA, CDR2 YNFKEQ. Trimming removed 0 bases from V and 2 bases from J, with 8 bases in between. This CDR3 reads CASSQDQGTYEQYF. CDR3 in DNA: TGTGCCAGCAGCCAAGATCAGGGGACCTACGAGCAGTACTTC.

To note about this clone: Within the sample, other DNA sequences also encode this same CDR3. The chain is built from TRBV28 and TRBJ2-1; TRBD2 matches at 11 bases. The CDR3 covers 14 residues. V trimming: 5 bases; J trimming: 4 bases; junction bases outside the gene matches: 1. Germline lookup yields CDR1 MDHEN and CDR2 SYDVKM. CDR3 region: CASSIAGGYNEQFF. In nucleotides, the CDR3 is TGTGCCAGCAGTATAGCGGGAGGGTACAATGAGCAGTTCTTC.

This clone occurred a few times. V gene TRBV28 combines with J gene TRBJ2-2; TRBD2 matches 10 bases. CDR3 length: 17 residues. Trimming at V came to 3 bases and at J to 0 bases, leaving 4 bases not matched to a gene. Per the germline V gene, CDR1 is MDHEN and CDR2 is SYDVKM. The DNA of the CDR3 is TGTGCCAGCAGTTTGGGGAGCGGGAGGGCGAACACCGGGGAGCTGTTTTTT. This gives the protein CASSLGSGRANTGELFF. Together with reference TRBV28 and TRBJ2-2, the CDR3 gives the full variable domain: DVKVTQSSRYLVKRTGEKVFLECVQDMDHENMFWYRQDPGLGLRLIYFSYDVKMKEKGDIPEGYSVSREKKERFSLILESASTNQTSMYLCASSLGSGRANTGELFFGEGSRLTVL.

This clone was observed a single time. J is TRBJ2-5 and V is TRBV7-9; D may be TRBD1 or TRBD2 (5 bases each). Germline CDR1 is SEHNR and CDR2 is FQNEAQ (reference sequence). The CDR3 consists of 14 residues. Trimming cost V 7 bases and J 2 bases, with 14 bases left between them. The chain's CDR3 is CASTQGTAQETQYF. CDR3 nucleotides: TGTGCCAGCACCCAAGGGACCGCGCAAGAGACCCAGTACTTC.

V usage is TRBV11-2 and J usage is TRBJ2-3, with 7 bases identical to TRBD2. CDR3 size: 16 residues. V lost 5 bases to trimming and J lost 0 bases; unmatched junction nucleotides: 8. Germline CDR1 is SGHAT and CDR2 is FQNNGV. The DNA of the CDR3 is TGTGCCAGCAGCCTACGGACTAGTGAGAGCACAGATACGCAGTATTTT. Translated, it gives CASSLRTSESTDTQYF. Full variable domain (remainder filled in from reference TRBV11-2 and TRBJ2-3): EAGVAQSPRYKIIEKRQSVAFWCNPISGHATLYWYQQILGQGPKLLIQFQNNGVVDDSQLPKDRFSAERLKGVDSTLKIQPAKLEDSAVYLCASSLRTSESTDTQYFGPGTRLTVL.

CDR3 amino acids: CASSLRTGNQPQHF. CDR3 DNA: TGTGCCAGCAGCTTAAGGACCGGTAATCAGCCCCAGCATTTT. The V and J genes are TRBV7-2 and TRBJ1-5, with D unclear. V was pared by 2 bases and J by 4 bases, with 9 bases between. Germline CDR1 and CDR2: SGHTA and FQGNSA. CDR3 length: 14 residues.

The chain joins TRBV14 to TRBJ1-3; 10 bases line up with TRBD1. Germline V CDR1 and CDR2: SGHDN, FVKESK. This CDR3 comprises 16 residues. V was pared by 4 bases and J by 1 base, with 4 bases of the junction left unmatched. CDR3 amino acids: CASSPGQGGSGNTIYF. CDR3 nucleotide sequence: TGTGCCAGCAGCCCAGGACAGGGGGGTTCTGGAAACACCATATATTTT.

The table lists this clone with many counts. This chain joins TRBV27 and TRBJ2-6; possibly TRBD1 for D (6 bases). The germline V gene encodes CDR1 MNHEY and CDR2 SMNVEV (reference sequence). The CDR3 has 11 amino acids. The V end was cut by 8 bases, the J end by 13 bases, with 12 bases between. This CDR3 reads CASGQLGVLTF. Here the CDR3 DNA reads TGTGCCAGCGGACAGTTGGGGGTCCTGACTTTC.

V is TRBV7-8 and J is TRBJ1-1; tentative D call: TRBD1 (6 bases). Germline loops: CDR1 SGHVS, CDR2 FQNEAQ. The CDR3 spans 17 residues. V lost 5 bases and J lost 0, with 19 bases in between. The CDR3 bases are TGTGCCAGCAGCGAGGGGGGGGGTCTCTTCATGAACACTGAAGCTTTCTTT. Encoded protein: CASSEGGGLFMNTEAFF. The full variable domain, rest sourced from reference TRBV7-8 and TRBJ1-1, is GAGVSQSPRYKVAKRGQDVALRCDPISGHVSLFWYQQALGQGPEFLTYFQNEAQLDKSGLPSDRFFAERPEGSVSTLKIQRTQQEDSAVYLCASSEGGGLFMNTEAFFGQGTRLTVV.

The V call is TRBV4-1, the J call TRBJ1-4; 7 bases map to TRBD1. V lost 3 bases and J lost 7; bases outside the gene matches: 11. The CDR3 length is 16 residues. CDR1 is MGHRA and CDR2 is YSYEKL in the germline V gene. The CDR3 region has the DNA TGCGCCAGCAGCCATGTGACAGGGTTGGGGGGTGAAAAACTGTTTTTT. Translated: CASSHVTGLGGEKLFF.

This chain links TRBV5-6 with TRBJ2-1; D might be TRBD2 (6 bases). This CDR3 is 14 amino acids long. With 2 bases removed from V and 4 bases from J, the gap between germline ends came to 10 bases. CDR1 SGHDT and CDR2 YYEEEE come from the germline V gene. DNA of the CDR3: TGTGCCAGCAGCTTCCGGCGGGATTACAATGAGCAGTTCTTC. It encodes CASSFRRDYNEQFF.

About this clone itself: Additional DNA sequences in this sample encode the identical CDR3. This chain uses TRBV7-3 with TRBJ2-3; D unresolved. The CDR3 runs 12 residues. Trimming left V 4 bases short and J 6 bases short, with 8 bases between. Germline V gene sequence: CDR1 SGHTA, CDR2 FQGTGA. The CDR3: CASSYPGDTQYF. Written as DNA, the CDR3 is TGTGCCAGCAGCTATCCTGGGGATACGCAGTATTTT.

The chain has TRBV7-9 and TRBJ2-7, with 10 bases fitting TRBD1. There are 16 residues in the CDR3. The V segment lost 10 bases and the J segment 5 bases; nucleotides outside the gene matches: 17. Germline V CDR1 and CDR2: SEHNR, FQNEAQ (reference sequence). The CDR3 DNA is TGTGCCACGCAAACGACGGGACAGGGGTTTGCTCACGAGCAGTACTTC. Protein sequence: CATQTTGQGFAHEQYF.

This clone was recorded a few times. The V and J genes are TRBV7-8 and TRBJ1-2; D is unresolved. Trimming stripped 4 bases from V and 3 bases from J, with 12 bases between. The CDR3 contains 14 residues. Germline V gives CDR1 SGHVS, CDR2 FQNEAQ. This CDR3 is CASSSRTSDYGYTF. The DNA for the CDR3 is TGTGCCAGCAGCTCCCGGACCTCGGACTATGGCTACACCTTC.

The sample holds a few counts of this clone. This rearrangement joins TRBV4-1 to TRBJ1-4; no firm D call. Germline V CDR1 and CDR2: MGHRA, YSYEKL. V lost 2 bases, J lost 3 bases, and 10 bases lay in between. There are 15 residues in the CDR3. The CDR3 is CASSQWTASNEKLFF. The CDR3 bases are TGCGCCAGCAGCCAATGGACGGCCTCTAATGAAAAACTGTTTTTT.

The chain links TRBV11-3 to TRBJ1-1; D may be TRBD1 (5 bases). The CDR3 spans 13 residues. The V gene's germline CDR1 is SGHNT and CDR2 YENEEA. Trimming stripped 0 bases from V and 5 bases from J, with 7 bases between. This CDR3 is CASSLDWGTEAFF. The CDR3 region has the DNA TGTGCCAGCAGCTTAGACTGGGGGACTGAAGCTTTCTTT.

This clone was recorded once. The J gene is TRBJ2-1, the V gene TRBV29-1, with D perhaps TRBD2 (5 bases). This CDR3 is built from 15 residues. CDR1 and CDR2 from the germline V gene are SQVTM and ANQGSEA. V was shortened by 5 bases and J by 9 bases, with 23 bases between the two germline ends. The CDR3 sequence is CSVSRRAEAYGEQFF. CDR3 sequence (DNA): TGCAGCGTTTCCCGTAGGGCGGAGGCCTATGGTGAGCAGTTCTTC.